The 3 T cell receptor beta chains below were found in one sample sequenced in a study of blood T cell repertoires in COVID-19. Here immunoSEQ multiplex PCR was the method, and the copy in TCRdb shows in-frame clones only, minus some. The sample includes nearly 350,000 clones, about 90% seen only once; the top ten take under 1.3%. The sample taken for sequencing was PBMCs or T cells enriched from blood (not recorded which). These receptors all stem from a woman aged 25 to 39 who had recovered from COVID-19.

The V and J genes are TRBV28 and TRBJ1-1; unclear D gene. This CDR3 is built from 12 residues. Trimming took off 10 bases at V and 3 bases at J, with 12 bases between the two ends. Germline CDR1 and CDR2: MDHEN and SYDVKM. Here the CDR3 reads CATTGEYTEAFF. Here the CDR3 DNA reads TGTGCCACCACCGGGGAATACACTGAAGCTTTCTTT.

This sequence joins TRBV19 and TRBJ1-1; no definite D call. The germline V gene has CDR1 LNHDA and CDR2 SQIVND (reference sequence). V gave up 3 bases and J gave up 1 base, with 6 bases separating them. The CDR3 has 13 residues. The CDR3 loop is CASSIQKNTEAFF. In DNA form, the CDR3 reads TGTGCCAGTAGTATCCAGAAGAACACTGAAGCTTTCTTT.

The V gene is TRBV3-1 (or the pseudogene TRBV3-2), the J gene TRBJ2-4, with D possibly matching TRBD2 (5 bases). This CDR3 has 18 residues. V was pared by 1 base and J by 0 bases, with 16 bases between. The germline CDR1 and CDR2 sequences are LGHDT and YNNKEL (reference sequence). The CDR3 sequence is CASSQGQGSDVAKNIQYF. The CDR3 coding sequence is TGTGCCAGCAGCCAAGGCCAAGGGAGTGACGTAGCCAAAAACATTCAGTACTTC.